These T cell receptor beta chains were read from a single sample in a study of T-cell memory formation after mild COVID-19. TCRdb analysed the 5' RACE reads with MiXCR anew, one entry per CDR3 protein. Among approximately 300,000 distinct CDR3 sequences listed, just under 20% were seen once. The specimen sequenced was PBMCs or a T cell subset sorted from them (not recorded which). These receptors were taken from a man aged 18 to 30 who had mild COVID-19 (a few samples of this study predate the infection). Cell type and time point are not known. CDR3s include the opening cysteine and the closing phenylalanine or tryptophan. The order of the fields is J gene, clone size, D gene, V gene, CDR3 length, CDR3 protein, CDR3 DNA. The D gene is left open where the match is weak. The listing skips clone size in some rows; elsewhere it reads once, few, many or a size class.

J: TRBJ2-5; size: .; D: .; V: TRBV7-9; length: 14; CDR3: CASSLPEGPPCLYF; DNA: TGTGCCAGCAGCTTACCGGAGGGTCCCCCATGTTTGTACTTC
J: TRBJ1-2; size: .; D: .; V: TRBV4-3; length: 14; CDR3: CASSQEGRNYGYTF; DNA: TGCGCCAGCAGCCAAGAAGGCAGAAACTATGGCTACACCTTC
J: TRBJ2-5; size: .; D: TRBD2; V: TRBV20-1; length: 16; CDR3: CSARLPGLAGGETQYF; DNA: TGCAGTGCTAGACTACCGGGACTAGCGGGCGGAGAGACCCAGTACTTC
J: TRBJ1-1; size: .; D: .; V: TRBV7-9; length: 9; CDR3: CASSYEAFF; DNA: TGTGCCAGCAGCTATGAAGCTTTCTTT
J: TRBJ1-1; size: .; D: .; V: TRBV5-1; length: 14; CDR3: CASSSPAAHTEAFF; DNA: TGCGCCAGCAGCTCCCCGGCAGCCCACACTGAAGCTTTCTTT
J: TRBJ2-7; size: .; D: .; V: TRBV5-1; length: 14; CDR3: CASSSGVGGNEQYF; DNA: TGCGCCAGCAGCTCTGGGGTTGGTGGGAACGAGCAGTACTTC
J: TRBJ2-3; size: .; D: TRBD1; V: TRBV29-1; length: 13; CDR3: CSQGQSPTDTQYF; DNA: TGCAGCCAGGGACAGTCCCCCACAGATACGCAGTATTTT
J: TRBJ1-5; size: few; D: TRBD1; V: TRBV10-3; length: 15; CDR3: CAIRETGGGNQPQHF; DNA: TGTGCCATCAGGGAGACAGGGGGAGGCAATCAGCCCCAGCATTTT
J: TRBJ1-3; size: few; D: .; V: TRBV3-1; length: 13; CDR3: CASSQSGGNTIYF; DNA: TGTGCCAGCAGCCAGTCCGGCGGAAACACCATATATTTT
J: TRBJ1-1; size: .; D: .; V: TRBV4-3; length: 16; CDR3: CASSQDQGLSRTEAFF; DNA: TGCGCCAGCAGCCAAGATCAAGGCTTATCCCGCACTGAAGCTTTCTTT
J: TRBJ1-2; size: .; D: .; V: TRBV12-3/TRBV12-4; length: 14; CDR3: CASSQGQPNYGYTF; DNA: TGTGCCAGCAGCCAAGGCCAGCCCAACTATGGCTACACCTTC
J: TRBJ1-1; size: many; D: .; V: TRBV11-3; length: 15; CDR3: CASSLGSAPDREAFF; DNA: TGTGCCAGCAGCTTAGGTTCGGCTCCCGACCGAGAAGCTTTCTTT
J: TRBJ2-3; size: .; D: TRBD2; V: TRBV3-1; length: 13; CDR3: CARPAGGADTQYF; DNA: TGTGCCAGACCAGCGGGGGGAGCAGATACGCAGTATTTT
J: TRBJ2-2; size: .; D: .; V: TRBV5-1; length: 16; CDR3: CASSLGFNANTGELFF; DNA: TGCGCCAGCAGCTTGGGATTTAACGCGAACACCGGGGAGCTGTTTTTT
J: TRBJ2-5; size: .; D: TRBD2; V: TRBV5-5; length: 17; CDR3: CASSLLLAGGPGETQYF; DNA: TGTGCCAGCAGCTTGCTGTTAGCGGGGGGGCCGGGAGAGACCCAGTACTTC
J: TRBJ2-3; size: .; D: .; V: TRBV12-3/TRBV12-4; length: 15; CDR3: CASRMTGDGSDTQYF; DNA: TGTGCCAGCAGAATGACCGGGGACGGTTCAGATACGCAGTATTTT
J: TRBJ1-3; size: .; D: .; V: TRBV7-2; length: 13; CDR3: CASSFGHRNTIYF; DNA: TGTGCCAGCAGCTTCGGACATCGAAACACCATATATTTT
J: TRBJ2-1; size: .; D: TRBD2; V: TRBV20-1; length: 13; CDR3: CSARSGGNNEQFF; DNA: TGCAGTGCCCGATCGGGGGGGAACAATGAGCAGTTCTTC
J: TRBJ1-2; size: .; D: .; V: TRBV7-8; length: 14; CDR3: CASSEGPLNYGYTF; DNA: TGTGCCAGCAGCGAGGGACCGTTAAACTATGGCTACACCTTC
J: TRBJ2-3; size: .; D: .; V: TRBV7-2; length: 16; CDR3: CASSSGLWGSTDTHYF; DNA: TGTGCCAGCAGCTCGGGACTCTGGGGCAGCACAGATACGCATTATTTT
J: TRBJ1-1; size: few; D: .; V: TRBV12-3/TRBV12-4; length: 14; CDR3: CASSLGTSNTEAFF; DNA: TGTGCCAGCAGTTTAGGGACATCGAACACTGAAGCTTTCTTT
J: TRBJ2-4; size: .; D: .; V: TRBV11-2; length: 14; CDR3: CASSSDSAKNIQYF; DNA: TGTGCCAGCAGCTCCGACAGCGCCAAAAACATTCAGTACTTC
J: TRBJ2-7; size: many; D: .; V: TRBV4-2; length: 12; CDR3: CASSYSSGEQYF; DNA: TGTGCCAGCAGCTATTCGTCGGGCGAGCAGTACTTC
J: TRBJ1-2; size: few; D: .; V: TRBV20-1; length: 12; CDR3: CSAATGPYGYTF; DNA: TGCAGTGCTGCGACAGGTCCCTATGGCTACACCTTC
J: TRBJ2-3; size: .; D: .; V: TRBV11-2; length: 16; CDR3: CASSLVGGANTDTQYF; DNA: TGTGCCAGCAGCTTAGTTGGTGGGGCTAACACAGATACGCAGTATTTT
J: TRBJ1-5; size: few; D: TRBD1; V: TRBV12-3/TRBV12-4; length: 15; CDR3: CASSWGTGVSQPQHF; DNA: TGTGCCAGCAGTTGGGGAACAGGGGTTTCACAGCCCCAGCATTTT
J: TRBJ2-3; size: few; D: .; V: TRBV6-5; length: 14; CDR3: CASSYASGTGTQYF; DNA: TGTGCCAGCAGTTACGCGTCGGGGACCGGTACGCAGTATTTT
J: TRBJ2-3; size: .; D: TRBD1; V: TRBV12-3/TRBV12-4; length: 15; CDR3: CASTLTGDRTDTQYF; DNA: TGTGCCAGCACCCTAACAGGGGATCGAACAGATACGCAGTATTTT
J: TRBJ1-6; size: .; D: .; V: TRBV3-1; length: 15; CDR3: CASSQEGSGNSPLHF; DNA: TGTGCCAGCAGCCAAGAAGGTAGCGGCAATTCACCCCTCCACTTT
J: TRBJ1-1; size: .; D: .; V: TRBV19; length: 16; CDR3: CATTPQPGGGHTEAFF; DNA: TGTGCCACCACCCCTCAGCCGGGAGGGGGTCACACTGAAGCTTTCTTT
J: TRBJ2-1; size: .; D: .; V: TRBV12-3/TRBV12-4; length: 12; CDR3: CASSPSFNEQFF; DNA: TGTGCCAGCAGTCCCTCTTTCAATGAGCAGTTCTTC
J: TRBJ1-1; size: .; D: .; V: TRBV12-3/TRBV12-4; length: 14; CDR3: CASSWGTKGAEAFF; DNA: TGTGCCAGCAGTTGGGGGACCAAAGGGGCTGAAGCTTTCTTT
J: TRBJ1-2; size: .; D: .; V: TRBV7-9; length: 14; CDR3: CASRATGDHYGYTF; DNA: TGTGCCAGCAGAGCCACCGGGGACCACTATGGCTACACCTTC
J: TRBJ2-7; size: .; D: TRBD2; V: TRBV20-1; length: 13; CDR3: CSAPGGGAEEQYF; DNA: TGCAGTGCTCCGGGCGGGGGGGCCGAAGAGCAGTACTTC
J: TRBJ2-3; size: few; D: TRBD2; V: TRBV12-3/TRBV12-4; length: 14; CDR3: CASTGGGSTDTQYF; DNA: TGTGCCAGCACCGGCGGGGGGAGCACAGATACGCAGTATTTT
J: TRBJ1-1; size: .; D: TRBD1; V: TRBV5-1; length: 14; CDR3: CASSTGAGGTEAFF; DNA: TGCGCCAGCAGTACAGGGGCGGGTGGGACTGAAGCTTTCTTT
J: TRBJ2-7; size: .; D: TRBD1; V: TRBV7-6; length: 15; CDR3: CASSGVTGERDEQYF; DNA: TGTGCCAGCAGCGGGGTGACAGGGGAGCGGGACGAGCAGTACTTC
J: TRBJ2-5; size: .; D: TRBD2; V: TRBV6-5; length: 15; CDR3: CASTRVGGRAETQYF; DNA: TGTGCCAGCACCCGAGTCGGGGGGAGAGCGGAGACCCAGTACTTC
J: TRBJ2-3; size: .; D: TRBD2; V: TRBV4-3; length: 15; CDR3: CASSLRAGVTDTQYF; DNA: TGCGCCAGCAGCCTTCGAGCGGGGGTCACAGATACGCAGTATTTT
J: TRBJ1-1; size: .; D: .; V: TRBV9; length: 15; CDR3: CASSVDPLTGTEAFF; DNA: TGTGCCAGCAGCGTAGACCCTTTGACTGGTACTGAAGCTTTCTTT
J: TRBJ1-5; size: few; D: .; V: TRBV20-1; length: 13; CDR3: CSARGVTNQPQHF; DNA: TGCAGTGCTAGGGGGGTGACCAATCAGCCCCAGCATTTT
J: TRBJ2-7; size: few; D: .; V: TRBV4-2; length: 14; CDR3: CASSQVDKGYEQYF; DNA: TGTGCCAGCAGCCAAGTTGATAAAGGCTACGAGCAGTACTTC